The entry below describes one T cell receptor (beta chain). The entry originates in a study of regulatory and conventional T cells in RAG deficiency. The CDR3 spans 13 residues. V lost 5 bases to trimming and J lost 3 bases, with 10 bases between them. Germline CDR1 LNHDA, CDR2 SQIVND (reference sequence). Blood CD4+ CD25-low CD127-high conventional T cells supplied the genomic DNA template. Repertoires were generated with immunoSEQ multiplex PCR, while TCRdb's copy carries only in-frame clones and drops some. The sample includes around 29,000 clones, around 96% seen only once; the top ten take approximately 0.16%. These data also formed part of another study, on regulatory T cells. In that study: Primers: 52 TRBV forward and 13 TRBJ reverse.

Sequencing was carried out using CD25- CD4+ T cells sorted from blood. The chain is built from TRBV19 and TRBJ2-5, with D perhaps TRBD1 (5 bases). The sequence derives from a human donor in good health. CDR3 protein: CASSASTEETQYF. Here the CDR3 DNA reads TGTGCCAGTAGTGCGTCGACAGAAGAGACCCAGTACTTC.